These 5 T cell receptor beta chains were all obtained from the same sample, sequenced in a study of blood T cells in healthy people across ages. The use of a sample-barcoded 5' primer and a J-beta primer mix characterized a second PCR of about 7 to 12 cycles. TCRdb used MiXCR to reprocess the 5' RACE reads, holding one entry per CDR3 protein. The data contain about a million distinct CDR3 sequences, about two fifths of them seen just once; the ten biggest clones take up about an eighth. The sequencing input was blood. The receptor set was obtained from a man younger than 35 in good health.

In its sample, this clonotype was seen once. A much larger clone sits a single nucleotide away, making a read error possible. The chain combines TRBV12-3 or TRBV12-4 with TRBJ2-7; D may be TRBD2 (6 bases). The CDR3 is 15 residues long. V was clipped by 6 bases and J by 7 bases, with 22 bases between them. The CDR3 sequence: CASSLGRGPYNEQYF. The CDR3 DNA reads as TGTGCCAGCAGCCTCGGGCGGGGTCCCTACAATGAGCAGTACTTC.

The V and J genes are TRBV20-1 and TRBJ1-2; D call uncertain. CDR1 is DFQATT, CDR2 SNEGSKA, per germline (reference sequence). The CDR3 has 13 amino acids. V dropped 1 base and J dropped 3 bases, with 9 bases sitting between them. The CDR3 DNA is TGCAGTGCTAGAGCCACCGGGGACTATGGCTACACCTTC. This sequence encodes CSARATGDYGYTF.

The chain is built from TRBV2 and TRBJ1-2; D gene ambiguous. Germline CDR1 and CDR2: SNHLY and FYNNEI. There are 16 residues in the CDR3. V lost 3 bases and J 0 bases, leaving 14 bases between the germline ends. The CDR3 region is CASSERGGLSNYGYTF. The DNA of the CDR3 is TGTGCCAGCAGTGAGCGGGGAGGACTTTCTAACTATGGCTACACCTTC. The full variable domain, in which reference TRBV2 and TRBJ1-2 provide the parts outside the CDR3, is EPEVTQTPSHQVTQMGQEVILRCVPISNHLYFYWYRQILGQKVEFLVSFYNNEISEKSEIFDDQFSVERPDGSNFTLKIRSTKLEDSAMYFCASSERGGLSNYGYTFGSGTRLTVV.

In the case of this clonotype: A much larger clone lies one base from this, so it may be a read error. This rearrangement joins TRBV9 to TRBJ1-2, with D maybe TRBD1 (6 bases). The germline V gene encodes CDR1 SGDLS and CDR2 YYNGEE. V was trimmed by 3 bases and J by 5 bases, leaving 11 bases between them. The CDR3 is 13 amino acids. Here the CDR3 reads CASSGQEWYGYTF. The CDR3 bases are TGTGCCAGCAGCGGACAGGAATGGTATGGCTACACCTTC. The full variable domain, rest sourced from reference TRBV9 and TRBJ1-2, is DSGVTQTPKHLITATGQRVTLRCSPRSGDLSVYWYQQSLDQGLQFLIQYYNGEERAKGNILERFSAQQFPDLHSELNLSSLELGDSALYFCASSGQEWYGYTFGSGTRLTVV.

This clonotype was counted between two and nine times. The CDR3 sequence is CSPALGQVLGGYTF. The CDR3 DNA reads as TGCAGTCCTGCCCTAGGACAGGTCTTAGGTGGCTACACCTTC. V is TRBV20-1 and J is TRBJ1-2; 7 bases are shared with TRBD1. CDR3 length: 14 residues. CDR1 DFQATT and CDR2 SNEGSKA come from the germline V gene (reference sequence). V lost 8 bases, J lost 7 bases, and 16 bases stayed unmatched.